Listed below are T cell receptor beta chains from one sample, sequenced in a study of T cell therapy after organ transplantation. The protocol was immunoSEQ multiplex PCR, while the TCRdb copy is restricted to in-frame clones and leaves out a portion. The sample has approximately 52,000 clones, less than 95% seen once. No antigen has been assigned to these receptors. The input for sequencing was CD8+ T cells from blood, taken before autologous CMV-specific T cell therapy. These receptor sequences come from a human patient who had received a solid organ transplant and had CMV disease. Each CDR3 is given with its conserved first and last residue. D genes are given only for firm matches. Not all rows give a size; the values are once, few, many and, for expanded clones, a class.

TRBJ2-5,-,TRBV5-6,-,TGTGCCAGCAGCTTCCGCTATCCAGAGACCCAGTACTTC,CASSFRYPETQYF
TRBJ1-1,-,TRBV5-1,-,TGCGCCAGCAGGGGTGAGTTAGACACTGAAGCTTTCTTT,CASRGELDTEAFF
TRBJ2-7,once,TRBV5-6,-,TGTGCCAGCAGCTTGATCCCCTACGAGCAGTACTTC,CASSLIPYEQYF
TRBJ2-7,-,TRBV5-5,-,TGTGCCAGCAGCCTGGATTACGAGCAGTACTTC,CASSLDYEQYF
TRBJ2-7,-,TRBV11-2,-,TGTGCCAGCAGCTTAGATAACGGGGTCTACGAGCAGTACTTC,CASSLDNGVYEQYF
TRBJ2-7,once,TRBV6-6,-,TGTGCCAGTAAGACAGTCTACGAGCAGTACTTC,CASKTVYEQYF
TRBJ2-7,once,TRBV30,-,TGTGCCTGGAGTGTGGCCAGGGACGAGCAGTACTTC,CAWSVARDEQYF
TRBJ2-7,-,TRBV27,TRBD1,TGTGCCAGCAGTTTAATCTTGGGGACAGGGGCCGTCGAGCAGTACTTC,CASSLILGTGAVEQYF
TRBJ1-4,-,TRBV4-1,-,TGCGCCAGCAGCCAAGAGGGCTCTTTCGGTAGGGTGGGGAATGAAAAACTGTTTTTT,CASSQEGSFGRVGNEKLFF
TRBJ2-5,-,TRBV14,TRBD2,TGTGCCAGCGCTGCGCCTAGCGGGGTCTCAAATTCGTACCAAGAGACCCAGTACTTC,CASAAPSGVSNSYQETQYF
TRBJ2-7,-,TRBV4-3,-,TGCGCCAGCAGCGAAAACCTACCCGACAGGACCTATTCCTACGAGCAGTACTTC,CASSENLPDRTYSYEQYF
TRBJ2-7,once,TRBV27,TRBD1,TGTGCCAGCAGTCCCGAACAGGGGGGAGGCTACGAGCAGTACTTC,CASSPEQGGGYEQYF
TRBJ2-7,-,TRBV14,TRBD1,TGTGCCAGCAGCCCCTTACAGGGGGAAGCAACCTACGAGCAGTACTTC,CASSPLQGEATYEQYF
TRBJ1-2,once,TRBV5-8,-,TGTGCCAGCAGCGGGGATTCTATCTACTATGGCTACACCTTC,CASSGDSIYYGYTF
TRBJ2-3,-,TRBV10-1,TRBD1,TGCGCCAGCAGGGACAGGGGGCACGCAGATACGCAGTATTTT,CASRDRGHADTQYF
TRBJ2-2,-,TRBV6-5,TRBD1,TGTGCCAGCAGTTACGGACAGGGCGGGACCGGGGAGCTGTTTTTT,CASSYGQGGTGELFF
TRBJ2-1,-,TRBV4-2,TRBD2,TGTGCCAGCAGCCAAGAGGCGGGAGCCCCCTACAATGAGCAGTTCTTC,CASSQEAGAPYNEQFF
TRBJ1-2,-,TRBV7-9,TRBD1,TGTGCCAGCAGCTCCTTCGGAACTGGACAGGGGGATGGCTACACCTTC,CASSSFGTGQGDGYTF
TRBJ1-2,-,TRBV11-1,-,TGTGCCAGCAGCTTAGCGAGAGGTGTCGGACAGTACTATGGCTACACCTTC,CASSLARGVGQYYGYTF
TRBJ2-1,-,TRBV25-1,-,TGTGCCAGCAGTGAAGGCGAGCAGTTCTTC,CASSEGEQFF
TRBJ2-7,once,TRBV4-3,TRBD1,TGCGCCAGCAGCCAAGACACGGGACAGCCATACTACGAGCAGTACTTC,CASSQDTGQPYYEQYF
TRBJ1-2,-,TRBV30,-,TGTGCCTGGAGTGTACATCCCGCCAACTATGGCTACACCTTC,CAWSVHPANYGYTF
TRBJ2-2,-,TRBV9,-,TGTGCCAGCAGCGTAGCAGGGTCTGAGCTGTTTTTT,CASSVAGSELFF
TRBJ1-2,-,TRBV7-8,-,TGTGCCAGCAGCTCAGGGGCAATGGGACTGAGGAATGGCTACACCTTC,CASSSGAMGLRNGYTF
TRBJ2-7,-,TRBV4-1,-,TGCGCCAGCAGCCAAGACCCGACAGGCCCCTACGAGCAGTACTTC,CASSQDPTGPYEQYF
TRBJ2-7,-,TRBV4-3,-,TGCGCCAGCAGCCAAGATAAGGCGGACCACTACGAGCAGTACTTC,CASSQDKADHYEQYF
TRBJ1-4,-,TRBV7-8,-,TGTGCCAGCAGCTCCGAATTCCGGGGGAGGAGGATTGAAAAACTGTTTTTT,CASSSEFRGRRIEKLFF
TRBJ1-1,-,TRBV5-6,-,TGTGCCAGCAGCTTGGCCACAGGGGAAGCTTTCTTT,CASSLATGEAFF